This T cell receptor (beta chain) appears in the sequencing data of a study of radiotherapy plus CTLA-4 blockade in lung cancer. CDR1 GTSNPN and CDR2 SVGIG come from the germline V gene (reference sequence). This CDR3 spans 11 amino acids. V was shortened by 1 base and J by 6 bases, with 5 bases between the two germline ends. The assay was immunoSEQ multiplex PCR, and TCRdb's table has in-frame clones only and misses some. The sample includes tens of thousands of clones, around 87% of them seen just once. The chain carries TRBV30 and TRBJ2-3; D is unresolved. Sequenced material: peripheral blood, taken from a patient treated with radiotherapy plus ipilimumab. This sequence originates from a human donor with non-small cell lung cancer that progressed on radiotherapy plus ipilimumab. CDR3 in DNA: TGTGCCTGGAGTGACGTGGATACGCAGTATTTT. Translating gives CAWSDVDTQYF.